This T cell receptor beta chain was sequenced for a study of T cells in Graves' hyperthyroidism and ophthalmopathy. Across the whole study: Peripheral blood samples were taken at initial diagnosis, prior to any treatment.

Points from the study as a whole: Ophthalmopathy prediction by the model preceded onset by a median about 6.3 months. Blood held most thyroid clonotypes expanded above 0.001 frequency.

RNA transcripts gave rise to amplified TCR beta CDR3 regions. When the TCR CDR3 underwent first-round RT-PCR, the HTBI primer set was used. TCRdb reprocessed the multiplex PCR reads via MiXCR and lists one record per CDR3 protein. The sample lists some 250,000 distinct CDR3 sequences, approximately 14% seen once, with 30% in the top ten. Any patient presenting with uncontrolled infection, other autoimmune disease, pregnancy or lactation was left out. The CDR3 runs 14 residues. With 6 bases removed from V and 2 bases from J, the gap between germline ends came to 14 bases. This clonotype was seen repeatedly, ten times or more. The target antigen is unknown.

The sample was blood. The clonotype originates from a woman between 45 and 60 years old with Graves' hyperthyroidism that later progressed to Graves' ophthalmopathy. This chain joins TRBV12-3 or TRBV12-4 and TRBJ2-7; possible D gene TRBD1, 5 bases. The chain's CDR3 is CASSTRQRTYEQYF. CDR3 sequence (DNA): TGTGCCAGCAGCACCCGACAGAGGACCTACGAGCAGTACTTC.